This T cell receptor beta chain was profiled in a study of control samples from healthy donors and cancer patients. CDR1 is ENHRY and CDR2 is SYGVKD in the germline V gene. The trim removed 6 bases at V and 4 bases at J, leaving 16 bases unmatched. There are 17 residues in the CDR3. Clones were sequenced by immunoSEQ multiplex PCR, and TCRdb holds only the in-frame ones, with some missing. The sample records approximately 50,000 clones, around nine tenths being singletons. The sample was PBMCs. This TCR derives from a man aged 25-45 years with colorectal cancer. The chain employs TRBV10-3 and TRBJ1-2, with TRBD1 matching 8 bases. This CDR3 reads CAISASASGGAGYGYTF. The CDR3 DNA reads TGTGCCATCAGCGCATCAGCCTCAGGGGGCGCGGGCTATGGCTACACCTTC.